The 24 T cell receptor beta chains listed next were all sequenced from one sample in a study of blood T cell repertoires in COVID-19 (TCRdb year 2020). Library creation used the immunoSEQ multiplex PCR assay. TCRdb obtained this table from immuneACCESS and retained in-frame rearrangements with V and J assigned. These tables miss some clones; where compared with another copy, unresolved V genes account for less than half of the shortfall, and the remainder is unexplained. In this sample the table shows over 300,000 clones, about nine tenths of which occur a single time. The top ten hold 8% to 13% of the sample. Material for sequencing was PBMCs or T cells enriched from blood (not recorded which). These receptors were collected from a woman between 18 and 30 years old who had recovered from COVID-19.

V and J are TRBV3-1 (or the pseudogene TRBV3-2) and TRBJ2-5; D unresolved. Between the trimmed V and J ends, which lost 2 bases and 1 base, there was a span of 11 bases. CDR1 and CDR2 from the germline V gene are LGHDT and YNNKEL (reference sequence). CDR3 length: 15 amino acids. The CDR3 DNA follows: TGTGCCAGCAGCCAAAGTTTAGCCTCCCAAGAGACCCAGTACTTC. Protein: CASSQSLASQETQYF.

CDR3 loop: CASSIELTPTGGYYGYTF. The CDR3 nucleotides read TGTGCCAGTAGTATAGAGCTCACACCGACAGGGGGTTACTATGGCTACACCTTC. The chain is built from TRBV19 and TRBJ1-2, with 9 positions matching TRBD1. The CDR3 consists of 18 residues. The ends lost 0 bases at V and 3 bases at J; junction bases unmatched: 11. Looked up from germline, CDR1 is LNHDA and CDR2 is SQIVND (reference sequence).

This chain connects TRBV19 to TRBJ1-6; D is perhaps TRBD1 (6 bases). Germline V gene data show CDR1 as LNHDA and CDR2 as SQIVND (reference sequence). V lost 5 bases, J lost 7 bases, and 9 bases lay in between. This CDR3 contains 13 residues. CDR3 DNA sequence: TGTGCCAGTAGTGCCACAGGGAATTCACCCCTCCACTTT. Translated, it gives CASSATGNSPLHF.

The V gene is TRBV3-1 (or the pseudogene TRBV3-2), the J gene TRBJ2-1; 7 nucleotides match TRBD2. The CDR3 is made up of 16 amino acids. After removal of 3 bases from V and 5 bases from J, the junction contained 10 bases not matched to a gene. Germline V gives CDR1 LGHDT, CDR2 YNNKEL (reference sequence). For the CDR3, the DNA is TGTGCCAGCAGCCAGAGGGCGACTAGCCGGGACAATGAGCAGTTCTTC. Its translation: CASSQRATSRDNEQFF.

The chain employs TRBV5-6 and TRBJ2-3; TRBD2 might be the D (6 bases). Germline lookup yields CDR1 SGHDT and CDR2 YYEEEE. The CDR3 consists of 14 residues. V was pared by 4 bases and J by 4 bases, with 13 bases between. CDR3 sequence: CASSAGLPPDTQYF. CDR3 in DNA: TGTGCCAGCAGCGCCGGACTACCCCCAGATACGCAGTATTTT.

The rearrangement links TRBV18 to TRBJ2-5; TRBD1 is a possible D gene (5 bases). The CDR3 extends over 14 amino acids. V lost 4 bases to trimming and J lost 2 bases, with 11 bases between them. CDR1 and CDR2 from the germline V gene are KGHSH and LQKENI. The CDR3 bases are TGTGCCAGCTCACAGGCAGGGATGCAAGAGACCCAGTACTTC. Protein sequence: CASSQAGMQETQYF.

The rearrangement uses TRBV3-1 (or the pseudogene TRBV3-2) and TRBJ1-3; D not certain. V was shortened by 6 bases and J by 3 bases, with 24 bases between the two germline ends. Germline loops: CDR1 LGHDT, CDR2 YNNKEL (reference sequence). This CDR3 is 18 amino acids long. CDR3 residues: CASSLTSRYSILGNTIYF. The CDR3 nucleotides are TGTGCCAGCAGTCTGACCTCCAGATACAGCATCCTTGGAAACACCATATATTTT.

The chain has TRBV10-3 and TRBJ1-3; perhaps TRBD1 as D (6 bases). The germline V gene encodes CDR1 ENHRY and CDR2 SYGVKD. The CDR3 contains 16 residues. Trimming stripped 4 bases from V and 2 bases from J, with 15 bases between. CDR3 protein: CAISGEAGAPGNTIYF. The CDR3 DNA follows: TGTGCCATCAGTGGTGAGGCAGGGGCCCCTGGAAACACCATATATTTT.

V gene TRBV30 combines with J gene TRBJ2-3; 13 nucleotides align to TRBD2. Germline CDR1 GTSNPN, CDR2 SVGIG (reference sequence). The V gene end was trimmed by 2 bases and the J gene end by 5 bases; junction bases not matched to a gene: 7. This CDR3 spans 16 amino acids. The CDR3 region has the DNA TGTGCCTGGAGTACGACTAGCGGGGGGCCGGGAGATACGCAGTATTTT. Its translation is CAWSTTSGGPGDTQYF.

The chain links TRBV5-1 to TRBJ2-5, with D possibly matching TRBD1 (5 bases). Trimming removed 5 bases from V and 1 base from J, with 9 bases in between. Germline lookup yields CDR1 SGHRS and CDR2 YFSETQ. The CDR3 loop spans 13 amino acids. The CDR3 here is CASSSQGQETQYF. The CDR3 coding sequence is TGCGCCAGCAGTTCCCAGGGCCAAGAGACCCAGTACTTC.

This sequence joins TRBV11-1 and TRBJ2-3; 9 bases fit TRBD1. The CDR3 is made up of 16 amino acids. V gave up 2 bases and J gave up 5 bases; unmatched junction bases: 8. Germline V gives CDR1 SGHAT, CDR2 FQDESV (reference sequence). The chain's CDR3 is CASSLNGQGYEDTQYF. CDR3 sequence (DNA): TGTGCCAGCAGCTTAAACGGACAGGGGTATGAAGATACGCAGTATTTT.

The V gene is TRBV11-2, the J gene TRBJ2-6, with a possible D match to TRBD1 (6 bases). CDR1 SGHAT and CDR2 FQNNGV come from the germline V gene. V lost 7 bases and J lost 1, with 11 bases in between. This CDR3 spans 15 amino acids. This CDR3 reads CASTYRVSGANVLTF. As DNA, the CDR3 is TGTGCCAGCACCTACAGGGTGTCTGGGGCCAACGTCCTGACTTTC. Full variable domain (outside the CDR3, taken from reference TRBV11-2 and TRBJ2-6): EAGVAQSPRYKIIEKRQSVAFWCNPISGHATLYWYQQILGQGPKLLIQFQNNGVVDDSQLPKDRFSAERLKGVDSTLKIQPAKLEDSAVYLCASTYRVSGANVLTFGAGSRLTVL.

V and J are TRBV18 and TRBJ1-2; TRBD1 matches at 10 bases. V lost 1 base and J lost 8; bases outside the gene matches: 13. The germline gives CDR1 KGHSH, CDR2 LQKENI. The CDR3 consists of 17 residues. The CDR3 region has the DNA TGTGCCAGCTCACCACAGATGTGGGGACAGGGGATTGAGGGCTACACCTTC. Its protein is CASSPQMWGQGIEGYTF.

V is TRBV2 and J is TRBJ2-5, with 9 bases lining up with TRBD2. V dropped 8 bases and J dropped 2; count of bases not matched to a gene: 3. This CDR3 has 13 residues. Germline V CDR1 and CDR2: SNHLY, FYNNEI. The CDR3 loop reads CASQAGGQETQYF. CDR3 coding DNA: TGTGCCAGCCAAGCGGGGGGACAAGAGACCCAGTACTTC.

This clone was seen a few times. The CDR3 DNA reads as TGCGCCAGCAGCTGGGGGACTAGCGCCCTTCAAGAGACCCAGTACTTC. It translates to CASSWGTSALQETQYF. The V gene is TRBV5-1, the J gene TRBJ2-5, with 10 bases aligning to TRBD2. V lost 3 bases and J lost 2; bases outside the gene matches: 7. Germline lookup yields CDR1 SGHRS and CDR2 YFSETQ. The CDR3 sequence is 16 residues long.

The CDR3 coding sequence is TGTGCCAGTGGCGGACACACGAACACTGAAGCTTTCTTT. Translated, it gives CASGGHTNTEAFF. The V and J genes are TRBV7-3 and TRBJ1-1, with D maybe TRBD1 (5 bases). Between the trimmed V and J ends, which lost 9 bases and 1 base, there was a span of 12 bases. CDR3 length: 13 amino acids. Germline V gene sequence: CDR1 SGHTA, CDR2 FQGTGA.

The V call is TRBV18, the J call TRBJ1-1; D may be TRBD1 (5 bases). CDR3 length: 13 residues. CDR1 KGHSH and CDR2 LQKENI come from the germline V gene. The V gene lost 5 bases and the J gene lost 4 bases, with 11 bases spanning the gap. CDR3 region: CASSSRETTEAFF. CDR3 DNA sequence: TGTGCCAGCTCATCCAGGGAAACCACTGAAGCTTTCTTT.

This chain links TRBV6-6 with TRBJ2-1; tentatively, D is TRBD2 (7 bases). V was pared by 2 bases and J by 10 bases, with 9 bases between. In germline, CDR1 is MNHNY, CDR2 SVGAGI (reference sequence). The CDR3 covers 12 residues. The CDR3 DNA reads TGTGCCAGCAGTTACAGGGGGGGCGAGCAGTTCTTC. Protein: CASSYRGGEQFF.

Concerning this clone: Different DNA sequences within this sample yield the same CDR3. The rearrangement links TRBV19 to TRBJ2-1; 10 bases fit TRBD2. The CDR3 sequence is 15 residues long. The J segment lost 4 bases and the V segment lost 5 bases, leaving 5 bases of the junction unmatched. CDR1 is LNHDA and CDR2 is SQIVND in the germline V gene (reference sequence). The CDR3 coding sequence is TGTGCCAGTAGTCCGCTAGCGGGAGCTTACAATGAGCAGTTCTTC. Amino acid sequence: CASSPLAGAYNEQFF.

The rearrangement joins TRBV19 to TRBJ2-3, with 7 bases matching TRBD1. J lost 2 bases, V lost 6 bases, and 8 bases had no gene match. The CDR3 has 15 residues. The V gene's germline CDR1 is LNHDA and CDR2 SQIVND (reference sequence). The CDR3 bases are TGTGCCAGTAGAGAGACAGGGACCTCCACAGATACGCAGTATTTT. Its protein product is CASRETGTSTDTQYF.

For the CDR3, the DNA is TGTGCCAGCAGCTTACAAGCGGGAGGGAACACCGGGGAGCTGTTTTTT. Its translation: CASSLQAGGNTGELFF. The V and J genes are TRBV7-7 and TRBJ2-2; 9 bases are a match to TRBD2. CDR1 and CDR2 (germline): SSHAT, FNYEAQ (reference sequence). CDR3 length: 16 residues. Losses at the gene ends were 2 bases for V and 1 base for J; bases not matched to a gene: 2.

V usage is TRBV7-3 and J usage is TRBJ1-1, with D uncertain. Per the germline V gene, CDR1 is SGHTA and CDR2 is FQGTGA. V lost 0 bases and J 8 bases, leaving 10 bases between the germline ends. The CDR3 runs to 13 residues. CDR3 sequence reads: CASSLTAGSEAFF. The DNA for the CDR3 is TGTGCCAGCAGCTTAACGGCGGGGAGCGAAGCTTTCTTT.

This clone was observed a handful of times. The gene calls are TRBV7-3 and TRBJ2-1, with 7 bases fitting TRBD1. Germline CDR1 is SGHTA and CDR2 is FQGTGA. Unmatched junction bases numbered 0, after V lost 4 bases and J lost 0 bases. The CDR3 is 14 amino acids. Here the CDR3 reads CASSWDSSYNEQFF. CDR3 bases: TGTGCCAGCAGCTGGGACAGCTCCTACAATGAGCAGTTCTTC.

This clone was detected only once. The chain joins TRBV28 to TRBJ1-5, with D maybe TRBD1 (6 bases). The CDR3 is 14 residues long. Germline V gene data show CDR1 as MDHEN and CDR2 as SYDVKM. Trimming took off 2 bases at V and 5 bases at J, with 10 bases between the two ends. In DNA, the CDR3 is TGTGCCAGCAGTTTAAAGGGGGTGGATCAGCCCCAGCATTTT. It yields the protein CASSLKGVDQPQHF.